The T cell receptor beta chain described here comes from a study of T cell repertoires in cytomegalovirus infection (dated by TCRdb to the late 2010s). Looking at the study overall: Alongside well-studied HLA-B-restricted epitopes, the peptide stimulations were aimed at recently identified HLA-C-restricted CMV epitopes, whose presentation resists viral immunomodulation. The HLA type of each donor mattered for the analysis, because public TCR beta signatures pointed to carriage of CMV infection along with the matching HLA type.

This clonotype showed up many times. There is no known antigen for this receptor. There are no base qualities to consult, and no much larger clone falls within one base. Read against the paper, the sample's treatment or condition label means: in vitro stimulation with specific CMV peptide epitopes to enrich CMV-specific T cells. The run used an Illumina HiSeq 1500. TCRdb redid the processing of the public reads, applying fastp at Q25 and MiXCR, and retained in-frame beta chains. Every entry covers one CDR3 protein and lists the most common genes and DNA from its rows. The sample records under 850,000 distinct CDR3 sequences, roughly a third of which are singletons. The leading ten clones occupy 15% to 20% of the sample. Study-wide conclusions, independent of this receptor: Cumulative frequency of public TCR beta family members discriminated carriers of CMV infection plus the relevant HLA type in this cohort and an independent 352-donor cohort. The ex vivo response was dominated by HLA-C-restricted CMV-specific TCR beta clonotypes, and the single most frequent clonotype in two of eight donors was supplied by these HLA-C-restricted clonotypes.

Specimen: cultured PBMCs, collected from culture after CMV antigen stimulation. The clonotype originates from a human donor in good health (CMV status not recorded). Some clones in this sample may be carry-over from other donors' samples.

In nucleotides, the sequence is TGTGCCAGCAGCTTCGGAGCGGGGGGGCCGGTAGAGACCCAGTACTTC. Translated, this is CASSFGAGGPVETQYF. The chain employs TRBV7-2 and TRBJ2-5; 10 bases in the junction line up with TRBD2. Inclusive of the bounding cysteine and phenylalanine, the CDR3 is 16 residues long. Only the CDR3 region is kept as DNA, spanning 48 bases read in frame from base 1. Taken from the germline V gene, the CDR1 and CDR2 loops are SGHTA and FQGNSA. At the junction V is shortened by 3 bases and J by 4 bases; bases outside the gene matches: 8.